This entry describes one TCR beta chain. The data were obtained in a study of CD8 T cells in Susac syndrome. It was with random hexamers that about 0.45 to 1 ug RNA was reverse transcribed. Using its own MiXCR run on the immunoSEQ multiplex PCR reads, TCRdb lists one record per CDR3 protein. Altogether a few hundred thousand distinct CDR3 sequences are present, 95% being singletons, with the ten largest covering 0.08% to 0.095%. The germline V and J ends were trimmed by 6 bases and 2 bases, with 14 bases remaining between them. Germline assignment: CDR1 LGHNT and CDR2 FRNRAP. The CDR3 covers 14 residues.

This clonotype was obtained from a human donor with multiple sclerosis. The specimen was CD4+ T cells from PBMCs. The chain uses TRBV12-5 and TRBJ2-7; no definite D call. CDR3: CASGPGPLPYEQYF. The DNA for the CDR3 is TGTGCTAGTGGGCCTGGGCCACTGCCCTACGAGCAGTACTTC.